This T cell receptor beta chain stems from a study of T cells after yellow fever vaccination (dated by TCRdb to about 2019). Study-level background: Memory subsets (EM, EMRA, CM and Tscm) were sorted on a BD FACS Aria III using CD3, CD45RA, CCR7 and CD95 staining. Libraries from fractions with low cell numbers were prepared with the SMART-Seq v4 Ultra Low Input RNA kit. To follow T-cell clones before and after both primary and booster YFV17D yellow fever vaccination, bulk TCR alpha and beta repertoires underwent longitudinal sequencing. Two healthy male donors made up the cohort, one aged 18 to 30 years and the other aged 30 to 40 years. Blood samples were taken at several timepoints before and after primary and secondary immunization, and bulk PBMC replicates and cell subsets were isolated. Memory subsets were sorted on days 0, 15 and 45 and at 18 months after primary vaccination, and on days 0, 15 and 45 after the 30-year booster. The investigation overall reported the following: The secondary T-cell response was found to be weaker but faster than the primary response, with a peak reached on day 5 rather than on day 15. On day 0, almost all vaccine-responding clonotypes were found to be below detection in the sorted memory subsets. A small share of clonotypes was detected in both CD4 and CD8 compartments, with the overlap likely arising from convergent recombination. The study included only two donors, which limits how far the findings can be generalized. Most clones expanded after primary vaccination were re-detected after the booster (96% of CD4 and roughly 87% of CD8), suggesting broad memory maintenance. Computational filtering was needed because FACS-sorted repertoires could contain abundant contaminating clonotypes from the bulk population.

TCR cDNA was synthesized by 5'RACE template switching, which introduced a universal primer site and unique molecular identifiers. Priming of cDNA synthesis was performed from both the TCR alpha and TCR beta constant segments. Library amplification used two PCR steps, and the second PCR step added sample barcodes and sequencing adapters. Sequencing of the libraries was done on either Illumina HiSeq 2500 (2x100 bp) or NovaSeq (2x150 bp). The authors processed their data as follows. MIGEC handled demultiplexing of reads and collapsing into UMI consensus sequences, while MiXCR performed V(D)J alignment. Vaccine-responding clonotypes were identified with edgeR using replicate PBMC samples, with FDR below 0.01 and a log2 fold change above 5 up to day 15 being required. Bulk clonotypes were assigned CD4 or CD8 identity according to which sequenced CD4 or CD8 repertoire held them at higher abundance. Clonotype frequencies in memory subsets were weighted by FACS-sorted cell numbers to estimate each clone's distribution across memory phenotypes. Using fastp trimming at Q25 and MiXCR clonotype assembly, TCRdb reanalyzed the public sequencing data and kept in-frame beta chains. Rows merge per CDR3 protein into single entries with the most common DNA and genes. The V and J calls shown here were made by TCRdb, not taken from the authors' results. The sample yields approximately 31,000 distinct CDR3 sequences; more than 9% were counted once. The ten largest account for around 12% of the sample.

In this sample, this clonotype turned up many times. No per-base quality is available; no much larger clone lies one base away. The germline V gene yields SNHLY for CDR1 and FYNNEI for CDR2. Spanning cysteine to phenylalanine, the CDR3 consists of 15 amino acids. The entry retains the CDR3 DNA only, 45 bases that are in frame from base 1. The V end loses 1 base and the J end loses 3 bases, and a stretch of 10 bases separates them. The sample's treatment or condition label, in plain terms: live attenuated yellow fever vaccine strain. A standard Ficoll-Paque protocol was used to isolate PBMCs from peripheral blood. For sorted memory subsets, RNA extraction was done with the RNeasy Micro Kit.

The receptor was isolated from a man between 18 and 29 years old who received the YFV17D yellow fever vaccine. The source was PBMCs, either bulk or a sorted T-cell subset (CD4+, CD8+, memory, or dextramer-sorted; not recorded which), collected about 2 weeks after the first yellow fever vaccination. Recombination joined TRBV2 with TRBJ2-1; there is no confident call for the D gene. The CDR3 corresponds to CASSEEGIGYNEQFF. The nucleotide sequence is TGTGCCAGCAGTGAAGAAGGGATTGGCTACAATGAGCAGTTCTTC.